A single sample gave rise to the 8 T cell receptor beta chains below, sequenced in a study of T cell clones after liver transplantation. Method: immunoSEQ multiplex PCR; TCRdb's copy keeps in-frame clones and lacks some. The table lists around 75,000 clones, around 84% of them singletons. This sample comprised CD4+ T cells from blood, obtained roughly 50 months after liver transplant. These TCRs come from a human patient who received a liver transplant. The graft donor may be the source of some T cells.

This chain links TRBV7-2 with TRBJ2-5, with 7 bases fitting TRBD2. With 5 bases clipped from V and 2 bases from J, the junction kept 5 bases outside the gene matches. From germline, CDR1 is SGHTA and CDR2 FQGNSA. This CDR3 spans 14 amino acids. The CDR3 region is CASSPSGGQETQYF. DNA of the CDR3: TGTGCCAGCAGCCCGTCGGGGGGTCAAGAGACCCAGTACTTC.

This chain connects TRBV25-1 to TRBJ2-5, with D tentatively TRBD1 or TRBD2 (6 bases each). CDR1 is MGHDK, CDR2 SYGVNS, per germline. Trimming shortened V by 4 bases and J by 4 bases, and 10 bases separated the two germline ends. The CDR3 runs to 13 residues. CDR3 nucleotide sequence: TGTGCCAGCAGTGTTACGGGGGCAGAGACCCAGTACTTC. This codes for CASSVTGAETQYF.

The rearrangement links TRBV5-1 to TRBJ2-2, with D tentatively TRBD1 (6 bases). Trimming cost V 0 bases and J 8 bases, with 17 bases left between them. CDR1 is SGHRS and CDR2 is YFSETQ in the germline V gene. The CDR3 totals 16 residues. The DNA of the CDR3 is TGCGCCAGCAGCTTGGTCCCTGTGGGGGCGGCGGGGGAGCTGTTTTTT. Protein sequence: CASSLVPVGAAGELFF.

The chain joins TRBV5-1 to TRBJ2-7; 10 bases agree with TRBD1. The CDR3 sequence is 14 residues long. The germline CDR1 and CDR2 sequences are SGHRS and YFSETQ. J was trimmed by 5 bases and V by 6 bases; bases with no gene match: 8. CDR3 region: CASMTGTGDHEQYF. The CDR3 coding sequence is TGCGCCAGCATGACAGGGACAGGGGACCACGAGCAGTACTTC. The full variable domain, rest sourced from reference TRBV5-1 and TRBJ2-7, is KAGVTQTPRYLIKTRGQQVTLSCSPISGHRSVSWYQQTPGQGLQFLFEYFSETQRNKGNFPGRFSGRQFSNSRSEMNVSTLELGDSALYLCASMTGTGDHEQYFGPGTRLTVT.

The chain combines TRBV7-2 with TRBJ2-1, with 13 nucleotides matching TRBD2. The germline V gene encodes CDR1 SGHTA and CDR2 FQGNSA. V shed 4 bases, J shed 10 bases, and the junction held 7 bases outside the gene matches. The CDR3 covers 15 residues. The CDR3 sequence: CASSWTSGGHVEQFF. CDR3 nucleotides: TGTGCCAGCAGCTGGACTAGCGGGGGACACGTGGAGCAGTTCTTC.

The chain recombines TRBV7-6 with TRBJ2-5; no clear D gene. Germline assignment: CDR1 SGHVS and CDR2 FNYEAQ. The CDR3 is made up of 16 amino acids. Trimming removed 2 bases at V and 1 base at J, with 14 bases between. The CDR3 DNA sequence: TGTGCCAGCAGCTTAAACAGAGCCAGTCCCCAAGAGACCCAGTACTTC. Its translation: CASSLNRASPQETQYF.

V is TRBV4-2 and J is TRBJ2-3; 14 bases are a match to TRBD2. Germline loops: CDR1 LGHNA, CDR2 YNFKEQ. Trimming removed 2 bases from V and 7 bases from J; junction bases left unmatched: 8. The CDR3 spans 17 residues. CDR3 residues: CASSQPRLAGGLNTQYF. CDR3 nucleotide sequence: TGTGCCAGCAGCCAACCTCGACTAGCGGGAGGGCTAAATACGCAGTATTTT.

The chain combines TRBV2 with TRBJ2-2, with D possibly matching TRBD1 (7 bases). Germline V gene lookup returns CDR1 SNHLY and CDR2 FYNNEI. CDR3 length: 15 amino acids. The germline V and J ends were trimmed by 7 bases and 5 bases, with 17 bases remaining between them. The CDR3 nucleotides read TGTGCCAGCACCCCGCGGGACAGTCGAACCGGGGAGCTGTTTTTT. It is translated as CASTPRDSRTGELFF.